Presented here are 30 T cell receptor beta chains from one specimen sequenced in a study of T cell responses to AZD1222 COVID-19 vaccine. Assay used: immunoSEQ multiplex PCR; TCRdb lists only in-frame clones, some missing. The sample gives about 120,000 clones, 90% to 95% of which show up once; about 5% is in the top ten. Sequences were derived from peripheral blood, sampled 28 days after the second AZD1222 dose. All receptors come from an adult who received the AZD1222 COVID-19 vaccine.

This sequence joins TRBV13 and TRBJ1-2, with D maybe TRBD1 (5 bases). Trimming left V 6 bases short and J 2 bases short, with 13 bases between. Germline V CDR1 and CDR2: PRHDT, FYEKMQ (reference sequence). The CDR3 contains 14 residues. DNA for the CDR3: TGTGCCAGCAGTTTGGGGGTAGCAAACTATGGCTACACCTTC. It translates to CASSLGVANYGYTF.

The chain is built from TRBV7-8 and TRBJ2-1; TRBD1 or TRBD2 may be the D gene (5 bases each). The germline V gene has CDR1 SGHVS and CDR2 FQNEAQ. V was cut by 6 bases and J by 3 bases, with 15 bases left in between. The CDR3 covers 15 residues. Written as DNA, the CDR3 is TGTGCCAGCAGTCATGGGGGATCTCACTACAATGAGCAGTTCTTC. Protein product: CASSHGGSHYNEQFF. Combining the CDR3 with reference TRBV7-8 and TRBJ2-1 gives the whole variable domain GAGVSQSPRYKVAKRGQDVALRCDPISGHVSLFWYQQALGQGPEFLTYFQNEAQLDKSGLPSDRFFAERPEGSVSTLKIQRTQQEDSAVYLCASSHGGSHYNEQFFGPGTRLTVL.

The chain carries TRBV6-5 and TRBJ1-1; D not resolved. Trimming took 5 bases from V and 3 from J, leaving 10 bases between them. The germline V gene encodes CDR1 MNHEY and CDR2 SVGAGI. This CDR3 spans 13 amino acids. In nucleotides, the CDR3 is TGTGCCAGCAGTCGAGGCGATTACACTGAAGCTTTCTTT. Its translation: CASSRGDYTEAFF.

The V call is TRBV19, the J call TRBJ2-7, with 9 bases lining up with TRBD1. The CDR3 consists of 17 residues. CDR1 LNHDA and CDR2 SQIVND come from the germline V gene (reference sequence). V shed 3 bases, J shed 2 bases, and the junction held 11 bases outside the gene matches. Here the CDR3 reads CASSMGFFRTGAYEQYF. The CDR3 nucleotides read TGTGCCAGTAGTATGGGGTTTTTTCGGACAGGGGCCTACGAGCAGTACTTC.

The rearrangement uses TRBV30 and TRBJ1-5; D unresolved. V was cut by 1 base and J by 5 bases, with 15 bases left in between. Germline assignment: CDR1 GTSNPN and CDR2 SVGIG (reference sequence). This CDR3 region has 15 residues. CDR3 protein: CAWSAGSGFDQPQHF. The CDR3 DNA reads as TGTGCCTGGAGTGCGGGCTCGGGGTTTGATCAGCCCCAGCATTTT.

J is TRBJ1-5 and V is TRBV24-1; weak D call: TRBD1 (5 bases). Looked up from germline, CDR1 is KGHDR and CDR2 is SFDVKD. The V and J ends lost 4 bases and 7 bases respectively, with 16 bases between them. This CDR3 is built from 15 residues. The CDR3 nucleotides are TGTGCCACCAGTGACCCCATGGGGGGAAACCAGCCCCAGCATTTT. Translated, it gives CATSDPMGGNQPQHF.

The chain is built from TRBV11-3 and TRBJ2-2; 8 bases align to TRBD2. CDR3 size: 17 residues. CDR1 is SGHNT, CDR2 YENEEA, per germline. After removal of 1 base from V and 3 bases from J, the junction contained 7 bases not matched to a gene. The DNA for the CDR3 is TGTGCCAGCAGCTTAGGTTCTGCGGGGGGTTACACCGGGGAGCTGTTTTTT. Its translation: CASSLGSAGGYTGELFF.

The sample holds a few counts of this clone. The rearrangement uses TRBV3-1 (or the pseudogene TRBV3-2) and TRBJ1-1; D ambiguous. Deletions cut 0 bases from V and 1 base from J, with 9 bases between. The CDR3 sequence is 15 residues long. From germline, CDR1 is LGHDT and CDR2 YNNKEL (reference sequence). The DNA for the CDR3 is TGTGCCAGCAGCCAAGATTGGGCAGGGAACACTGAAGCTTTCTTT. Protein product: CASSQDWAGNTEAFF.

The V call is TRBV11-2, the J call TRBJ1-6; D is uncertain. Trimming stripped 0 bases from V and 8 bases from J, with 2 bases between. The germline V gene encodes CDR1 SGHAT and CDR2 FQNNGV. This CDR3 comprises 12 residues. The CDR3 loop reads CASSLDDSPLHF. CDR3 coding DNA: TGTGCCAGCAGCTTAGACGATTCACCCCTCCACTTT.

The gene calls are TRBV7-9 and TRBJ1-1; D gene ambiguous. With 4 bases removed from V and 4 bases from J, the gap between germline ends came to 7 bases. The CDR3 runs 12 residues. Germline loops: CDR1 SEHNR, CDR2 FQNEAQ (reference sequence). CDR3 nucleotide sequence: TGTGCCAGCAGCTCTCACAGCACTGAAGCTTTCTTT. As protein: CASSSHSTEAFF.

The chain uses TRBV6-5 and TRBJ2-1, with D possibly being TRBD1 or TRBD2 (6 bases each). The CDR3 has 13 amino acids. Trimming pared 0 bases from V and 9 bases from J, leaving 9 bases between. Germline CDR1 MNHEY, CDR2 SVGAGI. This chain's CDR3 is CASSYSTGAEQFF. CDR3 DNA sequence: TGTGCCAGCAGTTACTCGACGGGGGCTGAGCAGTTCTTC.

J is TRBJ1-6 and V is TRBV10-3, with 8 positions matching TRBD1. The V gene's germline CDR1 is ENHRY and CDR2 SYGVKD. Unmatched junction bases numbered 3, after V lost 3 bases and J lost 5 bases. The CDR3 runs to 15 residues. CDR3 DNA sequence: TGTGCCATCAGTGATACAGGGGGAAATAATTCACCCCTCCACTTT. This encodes CAISDTGGNNSPLHF.

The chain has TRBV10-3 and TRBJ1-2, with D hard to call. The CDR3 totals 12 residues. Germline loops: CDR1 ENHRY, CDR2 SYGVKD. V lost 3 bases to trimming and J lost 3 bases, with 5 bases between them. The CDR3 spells CAISDGHYGYTF. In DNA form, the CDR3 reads TGTGCCATCAGTGACGGACACTATGGCTACACCTTC.

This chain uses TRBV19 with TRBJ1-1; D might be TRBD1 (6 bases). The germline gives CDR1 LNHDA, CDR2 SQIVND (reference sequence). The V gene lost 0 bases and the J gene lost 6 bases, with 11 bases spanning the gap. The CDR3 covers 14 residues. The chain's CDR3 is CASSIDRGYAEAFF. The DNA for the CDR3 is TGTGCCAGTAGTATAGATAGGGGGTACGCTGAAGCTTTCTTT.

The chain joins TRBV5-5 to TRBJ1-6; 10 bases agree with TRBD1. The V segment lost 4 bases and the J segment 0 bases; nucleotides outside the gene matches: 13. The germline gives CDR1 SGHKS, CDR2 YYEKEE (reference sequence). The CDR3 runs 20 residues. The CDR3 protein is CASSLTTGGRLSSYNSPLHF. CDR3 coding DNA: TGTGCCAGCAGCCTAACGACAGGGGGCCGACTTAGCTCCTATAATTCACCCCTCCACTTT.

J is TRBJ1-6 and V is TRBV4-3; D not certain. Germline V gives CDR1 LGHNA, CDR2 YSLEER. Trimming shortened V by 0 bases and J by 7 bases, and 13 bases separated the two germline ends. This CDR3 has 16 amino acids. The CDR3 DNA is TGCGCCAGCAGCCAAGACTATCGGCCGAGGAATTCACCCCTCCACTTT. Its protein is CASSQDYRPRNSPLHF.

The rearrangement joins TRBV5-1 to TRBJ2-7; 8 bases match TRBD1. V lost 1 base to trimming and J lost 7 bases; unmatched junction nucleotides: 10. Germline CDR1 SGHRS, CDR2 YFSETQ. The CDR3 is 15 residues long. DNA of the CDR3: TGCGCCAGCAGCTTGCGGGCAGGGGGCGGCGGGGAGCAGTACTTC. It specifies CASSLRAGGGGEQYF.

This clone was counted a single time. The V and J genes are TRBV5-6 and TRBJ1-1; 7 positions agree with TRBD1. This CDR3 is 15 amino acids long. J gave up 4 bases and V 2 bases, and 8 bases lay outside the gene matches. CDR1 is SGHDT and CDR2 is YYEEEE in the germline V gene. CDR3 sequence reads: CASSLQGLEGTEAFF. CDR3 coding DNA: TGTGCCAGCAGCTTACAGGGGCTTGAGGGCACTGAAGCTTTCTTT.

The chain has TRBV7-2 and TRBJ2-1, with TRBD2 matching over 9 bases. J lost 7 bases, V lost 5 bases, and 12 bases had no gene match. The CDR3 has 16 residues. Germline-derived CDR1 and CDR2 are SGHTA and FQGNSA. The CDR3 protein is CASSPQVGGGANEQFF. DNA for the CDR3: TGTGCCAGCAGCCCACAGGTGGGCGGGGGGGCTAATGAGCAGTTCTTC.

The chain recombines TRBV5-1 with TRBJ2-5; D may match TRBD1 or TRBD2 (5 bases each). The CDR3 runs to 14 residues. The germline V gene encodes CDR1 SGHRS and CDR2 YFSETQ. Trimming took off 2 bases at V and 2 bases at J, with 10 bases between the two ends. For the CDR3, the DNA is TGCGCCAGCAGCTTTCTGGGGGAGCAAGAGACCCAGTACTTC. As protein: CASSFLGEQETQYF.

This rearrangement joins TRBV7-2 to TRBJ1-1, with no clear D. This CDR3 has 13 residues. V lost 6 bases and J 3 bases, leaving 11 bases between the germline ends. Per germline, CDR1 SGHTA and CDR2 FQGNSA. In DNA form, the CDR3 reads TGTGCCAGCAGTTTCTCCCCTCACACTGAAGCTTTCTTT. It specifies CASSFSPHTEAFF.

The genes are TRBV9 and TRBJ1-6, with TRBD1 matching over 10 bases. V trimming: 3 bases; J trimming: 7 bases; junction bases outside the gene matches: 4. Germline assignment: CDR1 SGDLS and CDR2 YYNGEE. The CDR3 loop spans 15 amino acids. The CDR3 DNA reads TGTGCCAGCAGCGCCGGGACAGGGGTAAATTCACCCCTCCACTTT. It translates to CASSAGTGVNSPLHF. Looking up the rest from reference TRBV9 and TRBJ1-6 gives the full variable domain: DSGVTQTPKHLITATGQRVTLRCSPRSGDLSVYWYQQSLDQGLQFLIQYYNGEERAKGNILERFSAQQFPDLHSELNLSSLELGDSALYFCASSAGTGVNSPLHFGNGTRLTVT.

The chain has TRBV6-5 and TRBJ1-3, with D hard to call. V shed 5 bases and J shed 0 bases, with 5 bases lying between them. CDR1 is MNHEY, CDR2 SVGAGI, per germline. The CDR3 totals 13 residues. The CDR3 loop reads CASSPISGNTIYF. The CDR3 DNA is TGTGCCAGCAGTCCCATCTCTGGAAACACCATATATTTT.

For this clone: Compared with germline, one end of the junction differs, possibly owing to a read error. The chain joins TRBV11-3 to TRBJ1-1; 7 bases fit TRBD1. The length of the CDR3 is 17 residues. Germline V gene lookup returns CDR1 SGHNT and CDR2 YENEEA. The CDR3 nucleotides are TGTGCCAGCAGCCTAGACAGGGACTTTGGCCGAGGCACTGAAGCTTTCTTT. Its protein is CASSLDRDFGRGTEAFF.

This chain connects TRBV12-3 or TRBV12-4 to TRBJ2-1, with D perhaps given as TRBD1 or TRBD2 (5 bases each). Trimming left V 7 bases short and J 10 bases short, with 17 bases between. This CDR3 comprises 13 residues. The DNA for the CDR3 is TGTGCCAGCACCCTCGGCGCTGAGGGGGAGCAGTTCTTC. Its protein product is CASTLGAEGEQFF.

CDR3 bases: TGTGCCAGCAGCCCCCGGTATGGCTATGGCTACACCTTC. The encoded protein is CASSPRYGYGYTF. This chain joins TRBV5-5 and TRBJ1-2, with D unresolved. The ends were cut back, 4 bases at V and 4 bases at J, with 11 bases in the middle. Germline CDR1 and CDR2: SGHKS and YYEKEE (reference sequence). The CDR3 contains 13 residues.

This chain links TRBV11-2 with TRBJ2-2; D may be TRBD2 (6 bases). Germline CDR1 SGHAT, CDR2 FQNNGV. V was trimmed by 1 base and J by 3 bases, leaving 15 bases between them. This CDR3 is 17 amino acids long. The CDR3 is CASSLVDSGGDTGELFF. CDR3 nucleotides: TGTGCCAGCAGCTTAGTTGACAGCGGCGGGGACACCGGGGAGCTGTTTTTT.

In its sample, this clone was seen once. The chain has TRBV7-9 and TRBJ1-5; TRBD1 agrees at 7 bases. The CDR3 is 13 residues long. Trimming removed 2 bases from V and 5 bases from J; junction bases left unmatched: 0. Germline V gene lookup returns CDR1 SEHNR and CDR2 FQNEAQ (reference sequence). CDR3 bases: TGTGCCAGCAGCTTACAGGGGGATCAGCCCCAGCATTTT. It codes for CASSLQGDQPQHF. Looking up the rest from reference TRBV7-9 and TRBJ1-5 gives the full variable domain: DTGVSQNPRHKITKRGQNVTFRCDPISEHNRLYWYRQTLGQGPEFLTYFQNEAQLEKSRLLSDRFSAERPKGSFSTLEIQRTEQGDSAMYLCASSLQGDQPQHFGDGTRLSIL.

CDR3 nucleotide sequence: TGCGCCAGCAGCTTTAAGGGGAACACTGAAGCTTTCTTT. Protein product: CASSFKGNTEAFF. This chain uses TRBV5-1 with TRBJ1-1, with D uncertain. This CDR3 contains 13 residues. Germline V CDR1 and CDR2: SGHRS, YFSETQ. The V gene lost 2 bases and the J gene lost 1 base, with 6 bases spanning the gap.

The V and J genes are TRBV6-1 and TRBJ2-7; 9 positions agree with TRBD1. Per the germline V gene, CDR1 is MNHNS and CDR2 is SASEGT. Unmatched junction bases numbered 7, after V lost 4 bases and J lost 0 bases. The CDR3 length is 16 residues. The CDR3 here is CASSGGTGWGSYEQYF. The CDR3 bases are TGTGCCAGCAGTGGGGGGACAGGGTGGGGCTCCTACGAGCAGTACTTC.